This T cell receptor beta chain was identified in a study of blood T cell repertoires in COVID-19. In the original analysis: It was from reference gene primer amplification that nucleated cell counts were estimated. Profiling relied on immunoSEQ multiplex PCR, and the TCRdb table lists in-frame clones only, not all of them. That table supplies the V and J calls and clone size; D and trimming were determined from the DNA. Among around 150,000 clones listed, around 80% were seen once. The clonotype originates from a woman in her fifties or sixties with acute or convalescent COVID-19. The sequenced sample consisted of peripheral blood.

The CDR3 spells CASSQGRTKVTSVNTDTQYF. As DNA, the CDR3 is TGTGCCAGCAGCCAAGGTCGAACCAAAGTGACTAGCGTGAACACAGATACGCAGTATTTT. The rearrangement uses TRBV3-1 (or the pseudogene TRBV3-2) and TRBJ2-3, with 8 bases identical to TRBD2. Germline CDR1 reads LGHDT; CDR2 reads YNNKEL (reference sequence). This CDR3 is built from 20 residues. With 1 base clipped from V and 2 bases from J, the junction kept 17 bases outside the gene matches.